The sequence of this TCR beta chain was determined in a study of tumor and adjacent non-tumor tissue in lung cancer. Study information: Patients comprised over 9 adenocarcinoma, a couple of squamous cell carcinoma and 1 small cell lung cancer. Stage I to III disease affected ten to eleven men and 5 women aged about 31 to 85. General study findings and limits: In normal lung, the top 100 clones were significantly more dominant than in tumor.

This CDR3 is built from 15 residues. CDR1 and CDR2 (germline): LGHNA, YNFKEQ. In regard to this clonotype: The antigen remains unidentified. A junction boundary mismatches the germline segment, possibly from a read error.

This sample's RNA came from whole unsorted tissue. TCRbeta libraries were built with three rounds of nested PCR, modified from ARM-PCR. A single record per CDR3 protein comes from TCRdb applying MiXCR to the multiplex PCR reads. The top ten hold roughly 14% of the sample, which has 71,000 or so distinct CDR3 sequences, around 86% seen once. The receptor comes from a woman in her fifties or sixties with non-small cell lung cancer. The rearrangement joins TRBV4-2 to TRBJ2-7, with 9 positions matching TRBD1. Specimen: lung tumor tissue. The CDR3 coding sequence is TGTGCTAGCAGCCATGAACAGGGGGCTGGTTACGGGCAGTACTTC. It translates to CASSHEQGAGYGQYF.